This T cell receptor (beta chain) was sequenced in a study of blood T cell repertoires in COVID-19. Produced via immunoSEQ multiplex PCR; TCRdb's table is partial and in-frame only. The sample includes 120,000 to 150,000 clones, about four fifths of them seen just once. The CDR3 runs to 16 residues. V shed 2 bases and J shed 1 base, with 12 bases lying between them. Germline CDR1 MRHNA, CDR2 SNTAGT. The rearrangement uses TRBV6-4 and TRBJ2-1; D is possibly TRBD2 (7 bases). Sequencing used peripheral blood. The sequence derives from a human donor with acute or convalescent COVID-19. The donor label of this sample is uncertain. CDR3 bases: TGTGCCAGCAGTGACAAGGGGGGGCTTTCCTACAATGAGCAGTTCTTC. This codes for CASSDKGGLSYNEQFF.